A selection of T cell receptor beta chains follows, all from one sample in a study of OX40 agonist ivuxolimab in advanced cancers. The repertoire was sequenced with immunoSEQ multiplex PCR; TCRdb's copy has only in-frame clones and lacks some. This table has about 73,000 clones, about nine tenths appearing once. The sequencing used CD4+ or CD8+ T cells sorted from blood, collected in a trial of the OX40 agonist ivuxolimab. These receptors were taken from an adult with an advanced solid tumor such as melanoma, head and neck, liver or kidney cancer. Both conserved end residues are part of each CDR3. The D gene is left open where the match is weak. The size field is filled for only some rows; it gives once, few, many or a size class.

v_gene,abundance,d_gene,j_gene,CDR3nt,CDR3aa
TRBV15,NA,NA,TRBJ1-6,TGTGCCACCAGCAGAGAACGACTGATTAATTCACCCCTCCACTTT,CATSRERLINSPLHF
TRBV6-6,NA,NA,TRBJ2-7,TGTGCCATATCGAAAATCAGGACTACAACCTACGAGCAGTACTTC,CAISKIRTTTYEQYF
TRBV19,NA,TRBD1,TRBJ2-3,TGTGCCAGTAGACCGACAGGGCGCACAGATACGCAGTATTTT,CASRPTGRTDTQYF
TRBV6-1,few,TRBD1,TRBJ1-2,TGTGCCAGCGGAGGAGGACAGGGGATAGCAAGTGGCTACACCTTC,CASGGGQGIASGYTF
TRBV7-2,NA,NA,TRBJ1-1,TGTGCCAGCAGCTTGTTTTTTGGGCAGAACACTGAAGCTTTCTTT,CASSLFFGQNTEAFF
TRBV5-1,NA,NA,TRBJ2-3,TGCGCCAGCAGCTTGGACCCCACAGATACGCAGTATTTT,CASSLDPTDTQYF
TRBV28,NA,NA,TRBJ1-2,TGTGCCAGCAGTCAGGCGCGGCCGACCACCTTC,CASSQARPTTF
TRBV19,NA,TRBD2,TRBJ2-7,TGTGCCAGTAGTCTTAATCCACTGGGGCTAGCGGGAGTAGGTGAGCAGTACTTC,CASSLNPLGLAGVGEQYF
TRBV6-6,NA,TRBD1,TRBJ1-1,TGTGCCAGCAGCGACAGGGGGGACACTGAAGCTTTCTTT,CASSDRGDTEAFF
TRBV5-1,NA,NA,TRBJ1-1,TGCGCCAGCAGCTTGGAATCAGGGTGGGAAGCTTTCTTT,CASSLESGWEAFF